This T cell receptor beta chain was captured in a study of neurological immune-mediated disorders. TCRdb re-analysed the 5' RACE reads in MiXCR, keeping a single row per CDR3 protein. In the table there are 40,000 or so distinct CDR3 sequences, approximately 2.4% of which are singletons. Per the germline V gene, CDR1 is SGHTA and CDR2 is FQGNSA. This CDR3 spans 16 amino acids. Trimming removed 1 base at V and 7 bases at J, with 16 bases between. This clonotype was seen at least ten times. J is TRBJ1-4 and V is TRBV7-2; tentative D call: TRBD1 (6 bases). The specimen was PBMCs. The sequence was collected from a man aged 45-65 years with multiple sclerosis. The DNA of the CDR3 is TGTGCCAGCAGCTTAGGGGGGGCCAGGGAAACTGAAAAACTGTTTTTT. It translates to CASSLGGARETEKLFF.